This T cell receptor (beta chain) comes out of a study of PD-1 blockade in classical Hodgkin lymphoma. The CDR3 loop spans 15 amino acids. Germline CDR1 reads SGHDT; CDR2 reads YYEEEE. The junction had 4 bases not matched to a gene; V was cut back by 4 bases and J by 6 bases. The study, taken as a whole, reports: CD4+ TCR diversity, unlike CD8+, rose significantly by C4D1. Diversity similar to that of newly diagnosed patients was seen at baseline in complete responders. The authors excluded patients who started nivolumab under 1 year after ASCT. Reported findings placed baseline TCR diversity lower in newly diagnosed patients (compared with healthy donors).

In the case of this clone: Its antigen is still unknown.

Measured with immunoSEQ multiplex PCR; TCRdb has only the in-frame clones, and not every one. The sample lists under 20,000 clones, 76% occurring once. Time point defined: cycle 4 day 1 (C4D1), after less than seven weeks of nivolumab. Brentuximab vedotin exposure varied, and every patient relapsed after autologous stem cell transplantation. The chain recombines TRBV5-6 with TRBJ2-3; 14 bases are a match to TRBD2. This receptor was taken from a human donor with classical Hodgkin lymphoma. The specimen was peripheral blood mononuclear cells (PBMCs), collected before the fourth cycle of nivolumab. DNA for the CDR3: TGTGCCAGCAGCCCGGGACTAGCGGGAGCCGATACGCAGTATTTT. Protein: CASSPGLAGADTQYF.